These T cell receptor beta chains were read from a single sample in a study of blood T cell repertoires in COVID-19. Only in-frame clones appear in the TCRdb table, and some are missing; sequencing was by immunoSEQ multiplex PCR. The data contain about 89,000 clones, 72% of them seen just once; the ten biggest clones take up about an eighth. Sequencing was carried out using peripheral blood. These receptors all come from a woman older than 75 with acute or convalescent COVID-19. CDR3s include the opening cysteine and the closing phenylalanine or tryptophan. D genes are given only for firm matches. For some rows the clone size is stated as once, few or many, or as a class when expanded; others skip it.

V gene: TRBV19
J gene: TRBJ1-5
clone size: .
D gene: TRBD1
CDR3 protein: CASSPGQGNQPQHF
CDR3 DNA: TGTGCCAGTAGCCCCGGACAGGGCAATCAGCCCCAGCATTTT

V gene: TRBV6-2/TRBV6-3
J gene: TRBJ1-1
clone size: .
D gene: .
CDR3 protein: CASSSMNTEAFF
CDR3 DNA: TGTGCCAGCAGCTCAATGAACACTGAAGCTTTCTTT

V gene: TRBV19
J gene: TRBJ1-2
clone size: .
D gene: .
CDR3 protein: CASSIGRDYGYTF
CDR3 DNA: TGTGCCAGTAGTATAGGTAGAGACTATGGCTACACCTTC

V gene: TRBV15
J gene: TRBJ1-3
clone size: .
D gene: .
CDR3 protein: CATSPGVGGNTIYF
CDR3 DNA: TGTGCCACCAGTCCAGGGGTCGGCGGAAACACCATATATTTT

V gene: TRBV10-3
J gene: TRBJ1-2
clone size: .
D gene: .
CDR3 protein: CAVNRGESYGYTF
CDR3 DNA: TGTGCCGTAAATCGTGGGGAGTCCTATGGCTACACCTTC

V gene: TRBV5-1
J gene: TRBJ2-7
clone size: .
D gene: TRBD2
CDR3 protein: CASSPGLAGSYEQYF
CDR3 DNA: TGCGCCAGCAGCCCGGGACTAGCGGGTTCCTACGAGCAGTACTTC

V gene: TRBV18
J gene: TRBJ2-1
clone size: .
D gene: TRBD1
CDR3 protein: CASSSQGAGEQFF
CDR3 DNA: TGTGCCAGCTCATCTCAGGGGGCCGGTGAGCAGTTCTTC

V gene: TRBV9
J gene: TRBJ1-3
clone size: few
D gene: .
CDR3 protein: CASSTTLVPGNTIYF
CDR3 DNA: TGTGCCAGCAGCACTACGCTGGTACCTGGAAACACCATATATTTT

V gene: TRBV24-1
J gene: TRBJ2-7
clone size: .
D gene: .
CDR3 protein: CATSDQGAEQYF
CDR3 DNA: TGTGCCACCAGTGACCAAGGGGCCGAGCAGTACTTC

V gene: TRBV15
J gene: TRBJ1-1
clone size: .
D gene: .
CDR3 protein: CATSRAGALAFF
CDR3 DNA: TGTGCCACCAGCCGAGCGGGAGCCTTAGCTTTCTTT

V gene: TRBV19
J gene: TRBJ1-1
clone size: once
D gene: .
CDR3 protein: CASSAQGNTEAFF
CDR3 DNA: TGTGCCAGTAGTGCACAGGGGAACACTGAAGCTTTCTTT

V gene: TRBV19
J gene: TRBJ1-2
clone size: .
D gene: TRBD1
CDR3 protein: CASSRDRSAYGYTF
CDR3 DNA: TGTGCCAGTAGTAGGGACAGGAGCGCCTATGGCTACACCTTC

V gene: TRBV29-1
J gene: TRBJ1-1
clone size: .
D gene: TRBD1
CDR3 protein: CSVARQGPYTEAFF
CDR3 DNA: TGCAGCGTTGCTCGACAGGGACCGTATACTGAAGCTTTCTTT

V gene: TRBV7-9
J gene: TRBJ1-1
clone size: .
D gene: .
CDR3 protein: CASRPDKNTEAFF
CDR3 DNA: TGTGCCAGCAGACCAGACAAGAACACTGAAGCTTTCTTT

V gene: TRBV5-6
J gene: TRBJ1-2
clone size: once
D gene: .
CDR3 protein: CASSLVRGRGYGYTF
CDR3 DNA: TGTGCCAGCAGCTTGGTCCGGGGAAGAGGGTATGGCTACACCTTC

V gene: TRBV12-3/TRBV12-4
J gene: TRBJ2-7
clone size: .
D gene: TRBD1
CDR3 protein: CASSFEQGRKKYF
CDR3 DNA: TGTGCCAGCAGTTTCGAACAGGGGCGGAAAAAGTACTTC

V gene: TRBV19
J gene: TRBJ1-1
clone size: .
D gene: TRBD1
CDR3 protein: CASSIGGRGRTEAFF
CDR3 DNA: TGTGCCAGTAGTATAGGGGGTAGGGGGCGGACTGAAGCTTTCTTT

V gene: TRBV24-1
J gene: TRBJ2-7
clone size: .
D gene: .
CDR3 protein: CATSTTSGKEYF
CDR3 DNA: TGTGCCACCAGCACTACGAGCGGAAAGGAGTACTTC

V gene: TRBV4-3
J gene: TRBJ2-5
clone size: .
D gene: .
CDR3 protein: CASSQDEGVRETQYF
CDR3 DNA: TGCGCCAGCAGCCAAGATGAGGGGGTAAGGGAGACCCAGTACTTC

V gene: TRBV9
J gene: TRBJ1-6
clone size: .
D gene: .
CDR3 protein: CASSWTEGSPLHF
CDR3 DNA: TGTGCCAGCAGTTGGACAGAGGGGTCACCCCTCCACTTT

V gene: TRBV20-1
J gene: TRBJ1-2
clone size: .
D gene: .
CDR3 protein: CSARESEGYTF
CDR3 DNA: TGCAGTGCTAGAGAATCGGAGGGCTACACCTTC

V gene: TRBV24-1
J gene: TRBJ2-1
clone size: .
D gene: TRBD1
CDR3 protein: CATSDTGQGANEQFF
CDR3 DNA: TGTGCCACCAGTGATACGGGACAGGGGGCGAATGAGCAGTTCTTC

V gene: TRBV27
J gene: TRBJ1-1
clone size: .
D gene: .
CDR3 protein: CASSLSQTAKVEAFF
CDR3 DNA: TGTGCCAGCAGTTTATCGCAAACTGCTAAAGTTGAAGCTTTCTTT

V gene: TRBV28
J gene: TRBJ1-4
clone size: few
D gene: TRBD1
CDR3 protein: CASSPTGGGEKLFF
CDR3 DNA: TGTGCCAGCAGTCCGACAGGGGGTGGTGAAAAACTGTTTTTT

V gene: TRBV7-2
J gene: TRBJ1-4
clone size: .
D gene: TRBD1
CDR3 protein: CASSLLGTGAEKLFF
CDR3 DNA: TGTGCCAGCAGCTTACTCGGGACAGGGGCCGAAAAACTGTTTTTT

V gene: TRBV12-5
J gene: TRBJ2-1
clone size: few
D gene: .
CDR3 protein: CASGLDRGQGVDNEQFF
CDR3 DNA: TGTGCTAGTGGTTTGGACCGGGGGCAGGGGGTCGACAATGAGCAGTTCTTC

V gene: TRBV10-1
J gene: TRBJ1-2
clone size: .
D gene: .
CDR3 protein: CASSESGRLKGYTF
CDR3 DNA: TGCGCCAGCAGTGAATCGGGGAGATTGAAAGGCTACACCTTC

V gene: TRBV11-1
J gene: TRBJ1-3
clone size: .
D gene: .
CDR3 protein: CASSLGHRTGNTIYF
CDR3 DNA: TGTGCCAGCAGCTTAGGCCACAGAACTGGAAACACCATATATTTT

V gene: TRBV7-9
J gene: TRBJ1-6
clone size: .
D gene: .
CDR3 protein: CASSFGTMGSPLHF
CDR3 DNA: TGTGCCAGCAGCTTCGGGACAATGGGATCACCCCTCCACTTT

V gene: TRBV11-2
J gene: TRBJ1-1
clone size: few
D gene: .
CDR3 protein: CASSLSGPLPTEAFF
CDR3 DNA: TGTGCCAGCAGCTTATCAGGGCCCTTACCCACTGAAGCTTTCTTT

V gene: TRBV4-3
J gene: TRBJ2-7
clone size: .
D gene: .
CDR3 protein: CASSQGLGQTYEQYF
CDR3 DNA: TGCGCCAGCAGCCAAGGGCTAGGACAGACCTACGAGCAGTACTTC

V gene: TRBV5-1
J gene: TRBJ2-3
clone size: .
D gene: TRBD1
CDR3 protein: CASSLLGQVTDTQYF
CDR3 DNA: TGCGCCAGCAGCTTATTGGGACAGGTTACAGATACGCAGTATTTT

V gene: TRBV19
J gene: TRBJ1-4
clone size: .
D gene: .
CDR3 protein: CASSSSTGTLGEKLFF
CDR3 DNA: TGTGCCAGTAGTTCCAGTACAGGGACCCTAGGTGAAAAACTGTTTTTT

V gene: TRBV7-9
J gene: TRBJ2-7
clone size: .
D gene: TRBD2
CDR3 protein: CASSPGTSGGLSSYEQYF
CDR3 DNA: TGTGCCAGCAGCCCCGGGACTAGCGGGGGGCTAAGCTCCTACGAGCAGTACTTC

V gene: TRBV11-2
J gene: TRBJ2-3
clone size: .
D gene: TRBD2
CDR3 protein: CASTRGTSGSTDTQYF
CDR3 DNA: TGTGCCAGCACCCGAGGAACTAGCGGGAGCACAGATACGCAGTATTTT

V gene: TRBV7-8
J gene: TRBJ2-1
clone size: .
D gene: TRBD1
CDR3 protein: CASSFYRQGGEQFF
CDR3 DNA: TGTGCCAGCAGCTTCTACAGACAGGGCGGTGAGCAGTTCTTC

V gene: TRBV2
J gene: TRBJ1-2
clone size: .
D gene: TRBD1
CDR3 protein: CAEQGDYGYTF
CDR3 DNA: TGTGCAGAGCAGGGGGACTATGGCTACACCTTC

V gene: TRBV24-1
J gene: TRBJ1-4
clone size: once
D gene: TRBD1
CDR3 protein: CATSDSGTGNEKLFF
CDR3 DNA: TGTGCCACCAGTGACTCCGGGACAGGGAATGAAAAACTGTTTTTT

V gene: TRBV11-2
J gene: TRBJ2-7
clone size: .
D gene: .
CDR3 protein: CASSSRWDNPEQYF
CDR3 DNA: TGTGCCAGCAGCTCCCGGTGGGACAACCCCGAGCAGTACTTC

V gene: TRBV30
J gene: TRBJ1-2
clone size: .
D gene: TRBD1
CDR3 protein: CAWTHIRTGRGYGYTF
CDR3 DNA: TGTGCCTGGACCCATATACGGACAGGGAGGGGGTATGGCTACACCTTC

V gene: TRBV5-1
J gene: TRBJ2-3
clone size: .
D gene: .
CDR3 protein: CASSYSRGGTDTQYF
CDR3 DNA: TGCGCCAGCAGCTATAGCAGGGGAGGCACAGATACGCAGTATTTT

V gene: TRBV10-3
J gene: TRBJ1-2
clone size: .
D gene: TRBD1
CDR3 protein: CAISGGQGVNYGYTF
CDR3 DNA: TGTGCCATCAGTGGGGGACAGGGCGTTAACTATGGCTACACCTTC

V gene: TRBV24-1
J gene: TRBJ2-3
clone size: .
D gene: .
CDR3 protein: CATSEQSTDTQYF
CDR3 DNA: TGTGCCACCAGCGAACAGAGCACAGATACGCAGTATTTT

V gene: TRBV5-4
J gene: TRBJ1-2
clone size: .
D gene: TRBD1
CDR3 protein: CASSLGEGGSYGYTF
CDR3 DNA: TGTGCCAGCAGCCTGGGGGAAGGGGGCAGCTATGGCTACACCTTC

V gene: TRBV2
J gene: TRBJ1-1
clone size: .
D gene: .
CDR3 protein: CASREEFGSTEAFF
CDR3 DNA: TGTGCCAGCAGGGAGGAGTTTGGTTCCACTGAAGCTTTCTTT

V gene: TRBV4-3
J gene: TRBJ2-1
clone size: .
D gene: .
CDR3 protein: CASSQDTREQFF
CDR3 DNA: TGCGCCAGCAGCCAAGACACCAGAGAGCAGTTCTTC

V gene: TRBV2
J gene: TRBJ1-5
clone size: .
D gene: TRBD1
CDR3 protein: CASRPQGDQPQHF
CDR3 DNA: TGTGCCAGCCGCCCTCAGGGGGATCAGCCCCAGCATTTT

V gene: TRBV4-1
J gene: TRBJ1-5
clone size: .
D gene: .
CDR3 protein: CASSQTTTGNQPQHF
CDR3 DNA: TGCGCCAGCAGCCAAACGACAACGGGCAATCAGCCCCAGCATTTT

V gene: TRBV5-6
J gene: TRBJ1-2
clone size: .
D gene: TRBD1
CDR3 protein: CASSLPGQGPYGYTF
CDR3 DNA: TGTGCCAGCAGCCTTCCGGGACAGGGGCCCTATGGCTACACCTTC

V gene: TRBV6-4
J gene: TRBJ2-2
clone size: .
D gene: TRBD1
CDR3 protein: CASSDSKGGASGELFF
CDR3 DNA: TGTGCCAGCAGTGACTCTAAAGGGGGCGCGTCCGGGGAGCTGTTTTTT

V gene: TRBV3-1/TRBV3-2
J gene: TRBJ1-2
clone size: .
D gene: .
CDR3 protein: CASSQPGLLPAGYTF
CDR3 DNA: TGTGCCAGCAGCCAACCCGGACTTCTCCCCGCGGGCTACACCTTC

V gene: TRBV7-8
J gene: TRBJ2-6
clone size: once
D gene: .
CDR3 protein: CAITTRAGYFSGANVLTF
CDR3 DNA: TGTGCCATCACCACCCGGGCAGGGTACTTTTCTGGGGCCAACGTCCTGACTTTC

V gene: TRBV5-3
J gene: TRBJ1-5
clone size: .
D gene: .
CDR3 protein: CARSVRGQPQHF
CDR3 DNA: TGTGCCAGAAGCGTCAGGGGACAGCCCCAGCATTTT

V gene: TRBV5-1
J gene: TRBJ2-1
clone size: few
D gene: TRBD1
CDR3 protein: CASSPGGTGPYNEQFF
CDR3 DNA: TGCGCCAGCAGCCCCGGAGGGACAGGGCCCTACAATGAGCAGTTCTTC

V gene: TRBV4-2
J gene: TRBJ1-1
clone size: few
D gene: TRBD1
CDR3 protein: CASSQDRVKAFF
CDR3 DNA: TGTGCCAGCAGCCAGGACAGGGTCAAAGCTTTCTTT

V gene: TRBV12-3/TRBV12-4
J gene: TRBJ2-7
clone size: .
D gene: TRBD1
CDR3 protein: CASSSRDRVEQYF
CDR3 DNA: TGTGCCAGCAGTTCTCGGGACAGGGTCGAGCAGTACTTC

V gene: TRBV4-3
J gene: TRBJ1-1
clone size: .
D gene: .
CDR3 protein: CASSQDIRVGTEAFF
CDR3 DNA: TGCGCCAGCAGCCAAGATATCCGGGTAGGTACTGAAGCTTTCTTT

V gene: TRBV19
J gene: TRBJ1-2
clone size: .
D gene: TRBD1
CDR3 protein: CASSRTRDSLFYGYTF
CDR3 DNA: TGTGCCAGTAGTAGAACCCGGGACAGCCTCTTCTATGGCTACACCTTC